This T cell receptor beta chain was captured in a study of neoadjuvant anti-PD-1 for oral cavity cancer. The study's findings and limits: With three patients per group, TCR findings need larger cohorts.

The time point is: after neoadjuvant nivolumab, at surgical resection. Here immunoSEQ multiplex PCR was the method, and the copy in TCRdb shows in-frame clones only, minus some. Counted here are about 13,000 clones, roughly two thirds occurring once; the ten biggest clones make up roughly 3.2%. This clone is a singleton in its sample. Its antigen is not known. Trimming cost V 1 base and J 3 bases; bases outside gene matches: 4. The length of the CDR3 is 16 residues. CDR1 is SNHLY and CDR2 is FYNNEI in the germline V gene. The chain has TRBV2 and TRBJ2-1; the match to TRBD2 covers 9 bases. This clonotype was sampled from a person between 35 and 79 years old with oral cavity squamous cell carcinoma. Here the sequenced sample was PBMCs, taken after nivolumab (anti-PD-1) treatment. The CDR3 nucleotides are TGTGCCAGCAGTGAAGTTCCTAGCGGGGTCTACAATGAGCAGTTCTTC. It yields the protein CASSEVPSGVYNEQFF.